Presented here are 4 T cell receptor beta chains from one specimen sequenced in a study of blood T cells in healthy people across ages. The authors ran a second PCR of roughly 6 to 12 cycles using a sample-barcoded 5' primer and a J-beta primer mix. One entry per CDR3 protein results from TCRdb running MiXCR on the 5' RACE reads. The sample shows 1.5 million to 2 million distinct CDR3 sequences, about 49% of them seen only once. The source material was blood. These TCRs come from a woman in her 40s in good health.

This clonotype has more than one count but fewer than ten. The chain recombines TRBV3-1 with TRBJ2-3; a weak D match, TRBD1 (6 bases). The CDR3 contains 15 residues. CDR1 is LGHDT, CDR2 YNNKEL, per germline (reference sequence). The ends were cut back, 5 bases at V and 6 bases at J, with 18 bases in the middle. CDR3 nucleotide sequence: TGTGCCAGCAGCAACGATGGGACATCTCGGGATACGCAGTATTTT. It codes for CASSNDGTSRDTQYF.

This clonotype appeared once. The chain combines TRBV6-2 or TRBV6-3 with TRBJ1-2, with a possible D match to TRBD1 (5 bases). This CDR3 is 12 amino acids long. Germline CDR1 is MNHEY and CDR2 is SVGEGT. Here the CDR3 reads CAADGGYYGYTF. The CDR3 nucleotides read TGTGCTGCGGACGGGGGATACTATGGCTACACCTTC.

There are a few counts of this clonotype. The V and J genes are TRBV6-6 and TRBJ2-5, with 9 positions matching TRBD1. The CDR3 is made up of 15 amino acids. The germline CDR1 and CDR2 sequences are MNHNY and SVGAGI (reference sequence). Trimming at V came to 6 bases and at J to 4 bases, leaving 9 bases not matched to a gene. This CDR3 is CASRPTGGGRETQYF. CDR3 coding DNA: TGTGCCAGCAGACCGACAGGGGGAGGAAGAGAGACCCAGTACTTC.

The V call is TRBV9, the J call TRBJ2-3; 8 nucleotides line up with TRBD2. The J segment lost 5 bases and the V segment lost 3 bases, leaving 8 bases of the junction unmatched. This CDR3 region has 15 residues. From germline, CDR1 is SGDLS and CDR2 YYNGEE. DNA for the CDR3: TGTGCCAGCAGCGGAAGCGGGGGCCGGGAAGATACGCAGTATTTT. Encoded protein: CASSGSGGREDTQYF.